These 10 T cell receptor beta chains originate from one sample sequenced in a study of T cells after yellow fever vaccination. TCRdb recomputed calls from the 5' RACE reads with MiXCR, one row per CDR3 protein. Among around 500,000 distinct CDR3 sequences, 21% were seen once, and the ten largest hold about a sixth. The specimen was PBMCs, collected 20 to 25 days after the first yellow fever vaccination. Source of these receptors: a man younger than 30 who received the YFV17D yellow fever vaccine.

The chain carries TRBV20-1 and TRBJ1-4; the D gene is possibly TRBD1 (5 bases). CDR1 and CDR2 from the germline V gene are DFQATT and SNEGSKA (reference sequence). With 5 bases removed from V and 5 bases from J, the gap between germline ends came to 15 bases. The CDR3 is 14 residues long. This chain's CDR3 is CSAAAGQSNEKLFF. The CDR3 bases are TGCAGTGCTGCGGCAGGGCAGTCAAATGAAAAACTGTTTTTT.

This clonotype appeared a single time. The chain combines TRBV6-1 with TRBJ1-2, with TRBD1 matching over 8 bases. The CDR3 extends over 15 amino acids. The germline gives CDR1 MNHNS, CDR2 SASEGT. The junction had 9 bases not matched to a gene; V was cut back by 7 bases and J by 2 bases. The CDR3 spells CASTLDRGRNYGYTF. The CDR3 DNA reads as TGTGCCAGCACCCTCGACAGGGGCCGCAACTATGGCTACACCTTC.

In this sample, this clonotype turned up a few times. This sequence joins TRBV7-3 and TRBJ2-2; the match to TRBD1 covers 9 bases. V lost 5 bases to trimming and J lost 5 bases; unmatched junction nucleotides: 6. Germline-derived CDR1 and CDR2 are SGHTA and FQGTGA. The CDR3 has 15 residues. The CDR3 protein is CASSRTGEETGELFF. The DNA of the CDR3 is TGTGCCAGCAGCCGGACAGGGGAAGAAACCGGGGAGCTGTTTTTT.

The V call is TRBV2, the J call TRBJ1-2; D not certain. The CDR3 is made up of 13 amino acids. V was shortened by 4 bases and J by 6 bases, with 12 bases between the two germline ends. Germline assignment: CDR1 SNHLY and CDR2 FYNNEI. The CDR3 sequence: CASSAEGWDGYTF. CDR3 DNA: TGTGCCAGCAGTGCAGAGGGATGGGATGGCTACACCTTC.

The CDR3 protein is CASSLRTKVRNEQFF. The CDR3 DNA follows: TGCGCCAGCAGCTTGCGGACTAAAGTACGCAATGAGCAGTTCTTC. V usage is TRBV5-1 and J usage is TRBJ2-1, with D maybe TRBD2 (6 bases). The V and J ends lost 1 base and 6 bases respectively, with 14 bases between them. The CDR3 length is 15 residues. The germline CDR1 and CDR2 sequences are SGHRS and YFSETQ.

This clonotype was recorded many times. The gene calls are TRBV5-1 and TRBJ2-3, with TRBD2 matching 11 bases. This CDR3 contains 16 residues. Germline V gives CDR1 SGHRS, CDR2 YFSETQ. Losses at the gene ends were 4 bases for V and 6 bases for J; bases not matched to a gene: 10. DNA of the CDR3: TGCGCCAGCAGCCCTGGGGTAGCGGGGGGGCCGGATACGCAGTATTTT. It encodes CASSPGVAGGPDTQYF. The complete variable domain, with remaining parts taken from reference TRBV5-1 and TRBJ2-3, reads KAGVTQTPRYLIKTRGQQVTLSCSPISGHRSVSWYQQTPGQGLQFLFEYFSETQRNKGNFPGRFSGRQFSNSRSEMNVSTLELGDSALYLCASSPGVAGGPDTQYFGPGTRLTVL.

This clonotype was seen many times. The chain uses TRBV11-2 and TRBJ2-5, with no clear D. Per the germline V gene, CDR1 is SGHAT and CDR2 is FQNNGV. Trimming cost V 2 bases and J 5 bases, with 12 bases left between them. This CDR3 is built from 14 residues. The CDR3 region is CASSLIPSPETQYF. The DNA for the CDR3 is TGTGCCAGCAGCTTAATTCCGTCCCCCGAGACCCAGTACTTC.

This clonotype turned up a few times. The chain is built from TRBV18 and TRBJ2-7; D could derive from TRBD1 or TRBD2 (5 bases each). Germline V gives CDR1 KGHSH, CDR2 LQKENI. Trimming shortened V by 5 bases and J by 0 bases, and 14 bases separated the two germline ends. The CDR3 has 15 amino acids. The CDR3 here is CASSARGLSSYEQYV. The CDR3 DNA follows: TGTGCCAGCTCAGCGAGGGGCTTAAGCTCCTACGAGCAGTACGTC.

In this sample, this clonotype turned up a few times. This chain uses TRBV7-3 with TRBJ2-3; D is unclear. Germline lookup yields CDR1 SGHTA and CDR2 FQGTGA. Trimming took off 1 base at V and 4 bases at J, with 6 bases between the two ends. The CDR3 contains 13 residues. For the CDR3, the DNA is TGTGCCAGCAGCTTAAGGCAGGCAGATACGCAGTATTTT. It yields the protein CASSLRQADTQYF.

This clonotype showed up many times. The rearrangement uses TRBV5-1 and TRBJ1-1, with D uncertain. Germline V gene lookup returns CDR1 SGHRS and CDR2 YFSETQ. Trimming pared 2 bases from V and 4 bases from J, leaving 12 bases between. CDR3 length equals 14 residues. The CDR3 DNA reads TGCGCCAGCAGCTTACAAACAGTCGGCACTGAAGCTTTCTTT. It is translated as CASSLQTVGTEAFF.